This record covers a single T cell receptor beta chain. This clonotype was counted many times. The antigen this receptor binds is unknown. Base qualities are not at hand, and no much larger clone is one base apart. These data belong to a study of regulatory T cells in long-lasting Graves disease (dated by TCRdb to about 2021). Broadly, across the study: Persistent Graves' disease meant more than 5 years of antithyroid drug treatment with TSH receptor autoantibodies that stayed positive. Persistent Graves' disease patients were compared with newly diagnosed Graves' disease patients by peripheral blood TCR sequencing and RNA sequencing. The study took place in China and was registered as a clinical trial. Persistent Graves' disease patients in the clinical cohort had taken antithyroid drugs for roughly ten years on average. A total of around 33 samples underwent TCR sequencing, from some 13 patients with persistent Graves' disease and about 20 patients with newly diagnosed Graves' disease. General conclusions and limits of the study: Only peripheral blood was studied, because thyroid tissue, the primary lesion, was inaccessible. Sequencing and analysis were limited to the TCR beta chain. More public clonotypes were shared among persistent patients (under 3,000) than among newly diagnosed patients (966). The authors noted that the small sample size was a limitation that may lower accuracy. Persistent Graves' disease patients showed lower TCR Shannon entropy and fewer highly expanded clones than newly diagnosed patients, suggesting clonal expansion. TRBV28, TRBJ1-2 and TRBJ2-5 were preferentially used in persistent disease, while TRBV20-1 and TRBJ2-1 were favored in newly diagnosed disease.

There are 12 amino acids in the CDR3, from cysteine to phenylalanine inclusive. Only CDR3 DNA is held: 36 bases, read in frame from base 1. CDR1 and CDR2 are read off the germline V gene as SGHNT and YENEEA. V is pared back by 3 bases and J by 7 bases, with 6 bases lying between the germline termini. The library was produced with multiplex PCR. Sequenced on an Illumina HiSeq 4000. CDR3 regions were amplified by Arm-PCR with iRepertoire HTBI primers to construct TCR beta libraries. PCR products were gel purified before sequencing. Regarding the original processing steps: Gene usage analysis of CDR3 amino acid clonotypes relied on the 60 or so TRBV and 14 TRBJ segments identified across samples. COPE and FqMerger were used to merge filtered high-quality paired reads into contigs. Contigs were aligned with BLAST to IMGT TRBV, TRBD and TRBJ reference genes, and CDR3 was defined per IMGT. Clonotypes above 0.1% frequency were classified as highly expanded clones. Shannon entropy served as the measure of repertoire diversity, while the Gini coefficient captured V-J evenness. Clonotypes shared by more than one individual were considered public. TCRdb itself trimmed the public reads at Q25 with fastp, ran MiXCR and retained productive beta chains. CDR3 protein sequences are deduplicated, and each keeps its most common genes and DNA. The V and J calls come from TCRdb's annotation, not from the publication. Within this sample are hundreds of thousands of distinct CDR3 sequences, with 20% to 25% of them counted one time only. The ten top clones hold more than 6% of the sample.

The sample's time point label, decoded: persistent/refractory GD, antithyroid drugs over 5 years with positive TRAb. For both TCR sequencing and RNA sequencing, RNA was extracted from PBMCs in TRIzol. Graves' disease was diagnosed according to American Thyroid Association guidelines. Patients for the study were recruited at an endocrinology department in Xi'an, China. Each patient gave around 9.2 milliliters of peripheral blood, collected in an EDTA anticoagulant tube. PBMCs were isolated by Ficoll Paque Plus density gradient separation without further T cell sorting. RNA quality was checked with an Agilent 2100 Bioanalyzer and agarose gel, and concentration with a NanoDrop 2000.

This sequence was found in a female donor with Graves disease. The input for sequencing was peripheral blood mononuclear cells (PBMCs), taken when the disease was refractory, from a patient treated with antithyroid drugs. The chain uses TRBV11-3 and TRBJ2-2; the D gene lacks a confident call. The DNA sequence is TGTGCCAGCAGCTTTAATAGCGGGGAGCTGTTTTTT. It translates as CASSFNSGELFF.